Following are 12 T cell receptor beta chains from one sample sequenced in a study of cytomegalovirus exposure and HLA in healthy donors (dated by TCRdb to the late 2010s). Receptor amplification or capture employed the immunoSEQ multiplex PCR assay. For the multiplex PCR, a mixture combining 60 forward primers for TCR Vbeta segments and 13 reverse primers for TCR Jbeta segments was used. What TCRdb holds here is the immuneACCESS table cut down to in-frame rearrangements. Part of the clones is not present; checked against another copy, under half of the missing clones reflect an unresolved V gene, and the others are unexplained. For this sample the table gives under 140,000 clones, of which more than 60% were detected only once. The top ten clones comprise less than 7.5% of the sample. Sample: PBMCs. The receptors were gathered from a man in his thirties or forties in good health and CMV-seropositive.

This chain uses TRBV5-1 with TRBJ2-7, with 9 bases aligning to TRBD1. The trim removed 3 bases at V and 1 base at J, leaving 5 bases unmatched. The germline gives CDR1 SGHRS, CDR2 YFSETQ. This CDR3 is 15 amino acids long. The CDR3 reads CASSWGQGISYEQYF. The CDR3 nucleotides read TGCGCCAGCAGCTGGGGACAGGGTATTTCCTACGAGCAGTACTTC.

This clone appeared once. The V gene is TRBV5-1, the J gene TRBJ2-7; D not certain. The closer fit of TRBJ2-5 to the DNA end suggests the J call may be wrong. The CDR3 totals 13 residues. Germline lookup yields CDR1 SGHRS and CDR2 YFSETQ. The CDR3 region has the DNA TGCGCCAGCAGCTTAATAGCCGCCGAGACCCAGTACTTC. Translation gives CASSLIAAETQYF.

This clone came up a few times. The chain links TRBV21-1 to TRBJ1-2; TRBD1, the D gene given by the table, was not confirmed from the DNA. TRBV21-1 is a documented pseudogene. The length of the CDR3 is 15 residues. The CDR3 nucleotides are TGTGCCAGCAGCAACCACAGGGGACCTAACTATGGCTACACCTTC. It encodes CASSNHRGPNYGYTF.

The chain employs TRBV6-4 and TRBJ1-1; tentatively, D is TRBD1 (5 bases). V shed 0 bases and J shed 7 bases, with 6 bases lying between them. This CDR3 is 12 amino acids long. Germline-derived CDR1 and CDR2 are MRHNA and SNTAGT. CDR3 region: CASSDSQGEAFF. The CDR3 DNA reads TGTGCCAGCAGTGACTCCCAGGGTGAAGCTTTCTTT.

The chain couples TRBV19 to TRBJ1-1; TRBD1 matches at 9 bases. The junction had 11 bases not matched to a gene; V was cut back by 5 bases and J by 10 bases. The CDR3 spans 14 residues. Germline CDR1 LNHDA, CDR2 SQIVND (reference sequence). For the CDR3, the DNA is TGTGCCAGTAGTGGCCGGGACAGGGATGTCGGAGCTTTCTTT. Translation gives CASSGRDRDVGAFF. Combining the CDR3 with reference TRBV19 and TRBJ1-1 gives the whole variable domain DGGITQSPKYLFRKEGQNVTLSCEQNLNHDAMYWYRQDPGQGLRLIYYSQIVNDFQKGDIAEGYSVSREKKESFPLTVTSAQKNPTAFYLCASSGRDRDVGAFFGQGTRLTVV.

This chain uses TRBV25-1 with TRBJ1-1; possibly TRBD1 for D (5 bases). The V end lost 6 bases, the J end lost 2 bases, and 19 bases lay between the germline ends. Germline CDR1 reads MGHDK; CDR2 reads SYGVNS. The CDR3 spans 16 residues. The CDR3: CASSPFRATTNTEAFF. CDR3 nucleotides: TGTGCCAGCAGCCCCTTCAGGGCGACAACTAACACTGAAGCTTTCTTT.

Ten or more counts support this clone. The chain employs TRBV6-5 and TRBJ2-7, with D possibly being TRBD2 (7 bases). V lost 5 bases and J 5 bases, leaving 19 bases between the germline ends. CDR3 length: 15 residues. Germline values: CDR1 MNHEY, CDR2 SVGAGI. Here the CDR3 DNA reads TGTGCCAGCAGTCAAAACCTGGGGGGGGCGGACGAGCAGTACTTC. Residues: CASSQNLGGADEQYF.

The chain recombines TRBV18 with TRBJ2-6, with D tentatively TRBD1 (7 bases). The CDR3 extends over 18 amino acids. In germline, CDR1 is KGHSH, CDR2 LQKENI. V lost 1 base to trimming and J lost 4 bases, with 17 bases between them. CDR3 bases: TGTGCCAGCTCACCACGGTCAGGAGGGGGCGACGGGGCCAACGTCCTGACTTTC. As protein: CASSPRSGGGDGANVLTF.

This sequence joins TRBV30 and TRBJ2-2; 7 nucleotides match TRBD1. CDR3 length equals 16 residues. V shed 3 bases and J 6 bases; nucleotides not matched to a gene: 13. Germline CDR1 GTSNPN, CDR2 SVGIG (reference sequence). The CDR3 bases are TGTGCCTGGAGCCTCCCCTCGACAGGGTGGGCCGGGGAGCTGTTTTTT. Amino acid sequence: CAWSLPSTGWAGELFF.

J is TRBJ1-1 and V is TRBV9, with unresolved D. CDR3 length: 15 amino acids. Between the trimmed V and J ends, which lost 0 bases and 2 bases, there was a span of 11 bases. The germline V gene has CDR1 SGDLS and CDR2 YYNGEE. CDR3 residues: CASSVGGETNTEAFF. CDR3 bases: TGTGCCAGCAGCGTAGGTGGAGAAACTAACACTGAAGCTTTCTTT.

V is TRBV2 and J is TRBJ1-2; no clear D. The CDR3 extends over 14 amino acids. Deletions cut 4 bases from V and 1 base from J, with 10 bases between. Per the germline V gene, CDR1 is SNHLY and CDR2 is FYNNEI. CDR3 sequence (DNA): TGTGCCAGCAGTGTCCAGTCGGGTAACTATGGCTACACCTTC. Its translation: CASSVQSGNYGYTF.

The CDR3 DNA is TGTGCCAGCTGGGGGACAGGGTCCACCGGGGAGCTGTTTTTT. It codes for CASWGTGSTGELFF. This chain joins TRBV25-1 and TRBJ2-2, with 9 positions matching TRBD1. Trimming at V came to 8 bases and at J to 4 bases, leaving 5 bases not matched to a gene. Looked up from germline, CDR1 is MGHDK and CDR2 is SYGVNS. There are 14 residues in the CDR3.